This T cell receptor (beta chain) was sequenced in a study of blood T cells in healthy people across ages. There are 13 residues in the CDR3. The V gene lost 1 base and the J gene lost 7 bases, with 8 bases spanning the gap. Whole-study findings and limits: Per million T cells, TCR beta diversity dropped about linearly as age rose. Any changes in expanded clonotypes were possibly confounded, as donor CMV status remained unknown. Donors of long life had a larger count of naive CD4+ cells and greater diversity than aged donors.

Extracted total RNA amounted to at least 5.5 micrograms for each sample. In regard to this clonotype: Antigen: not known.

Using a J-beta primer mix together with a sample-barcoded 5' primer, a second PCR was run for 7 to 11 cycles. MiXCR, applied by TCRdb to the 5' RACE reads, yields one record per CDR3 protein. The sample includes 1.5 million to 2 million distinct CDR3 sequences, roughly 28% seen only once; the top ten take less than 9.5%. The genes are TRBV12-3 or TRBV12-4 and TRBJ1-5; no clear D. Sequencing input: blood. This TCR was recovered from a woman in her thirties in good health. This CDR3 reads CASSLEPWQPQHF. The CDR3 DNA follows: TGTGCCAGCAGTTTAGAGCCTTGGCAGCCCCAGCATTTT.